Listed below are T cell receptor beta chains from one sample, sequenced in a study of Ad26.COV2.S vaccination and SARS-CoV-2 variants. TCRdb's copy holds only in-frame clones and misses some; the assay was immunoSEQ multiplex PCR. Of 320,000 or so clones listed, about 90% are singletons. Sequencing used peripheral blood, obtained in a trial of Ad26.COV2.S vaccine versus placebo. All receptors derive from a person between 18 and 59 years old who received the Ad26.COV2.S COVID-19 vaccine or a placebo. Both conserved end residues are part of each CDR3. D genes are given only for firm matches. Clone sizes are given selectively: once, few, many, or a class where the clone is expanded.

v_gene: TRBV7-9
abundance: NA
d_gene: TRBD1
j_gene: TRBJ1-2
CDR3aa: CASRPGQGAKGYTF
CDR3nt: TGTGCCAGCAGACCGGGACAGGGGGCGAAGGGCTACACCTTC

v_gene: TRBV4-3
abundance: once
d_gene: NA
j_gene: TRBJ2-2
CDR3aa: CASSQDHQGWAGELFF
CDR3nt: TGCGCCAGCAGCCAAGATCACCAGGGTTGGGCCGGGGAGCTGTTTTTT

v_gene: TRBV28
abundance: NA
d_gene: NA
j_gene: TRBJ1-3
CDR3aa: CASRPTGNTIYF
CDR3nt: TGTGCCAGCAGACCAACTGGAAACACCATATATTTT

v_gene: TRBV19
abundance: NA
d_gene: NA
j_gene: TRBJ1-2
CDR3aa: CASSILESYGYTF
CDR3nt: TGTGCCAGTAGTATCCTCGAGAGCTATGGCTACACCTTC

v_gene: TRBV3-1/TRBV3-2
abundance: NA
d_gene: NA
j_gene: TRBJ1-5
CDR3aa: CASSQGGNQPQHF
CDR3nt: TGTGCCAGCAGCCAAGGGGGGAATCAGCCCCAGCATTTT

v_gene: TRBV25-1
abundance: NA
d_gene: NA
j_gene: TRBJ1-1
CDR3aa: CASSTRQSTEAFF
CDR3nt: TGTGCCAGCAGTACAAGACAATCCACTGAAGCTTTCTTT

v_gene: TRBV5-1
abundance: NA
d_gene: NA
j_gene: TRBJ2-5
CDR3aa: CASSWGVGAPKYF
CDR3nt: NA

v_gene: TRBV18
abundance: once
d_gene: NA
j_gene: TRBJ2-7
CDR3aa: CASSDYSGSSYEQYF
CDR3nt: TGTGCCAGCTCAGACTACTCAGGGAGCTCCTACGAGCAGTACTTC

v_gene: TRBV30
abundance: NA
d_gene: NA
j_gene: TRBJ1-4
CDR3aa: CAWSGLREKLFF
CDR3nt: TGTGCCTGGAGTGGCCTCCGGGAAAAACTGTTTTTT

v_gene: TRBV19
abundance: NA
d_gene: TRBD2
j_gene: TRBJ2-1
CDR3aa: CASSSTGGYIDNEQFF
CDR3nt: TGTGCCAGTAGTTCCACGGGAGGGTATATCGACAATGAGCAGTTCTTC

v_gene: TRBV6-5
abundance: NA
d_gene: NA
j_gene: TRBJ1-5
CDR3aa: CASTGVGQPQHF
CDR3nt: TGTGCCAGCACTGGTGTAGGGCAGCCCCAGCATTTT

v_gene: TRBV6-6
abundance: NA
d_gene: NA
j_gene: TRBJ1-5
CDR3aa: CASSQGGQPQHF
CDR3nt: TGTGCCAGCAGCCAGGGCGGTCAGCCCCAGCATTTT

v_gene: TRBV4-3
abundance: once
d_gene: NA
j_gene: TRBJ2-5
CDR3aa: CASSQDRRGLETQYF
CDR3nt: TGCGCCAGCAGCCAAGATCGAAGGGGCTTGGAGACCCAGTACTTC

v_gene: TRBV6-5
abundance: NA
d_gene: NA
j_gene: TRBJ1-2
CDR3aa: CASSSTWEGYGYTF
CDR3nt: TGTGCCAGCAGCTCTACCTGGGAGGGGTATGGCTACACCTTC

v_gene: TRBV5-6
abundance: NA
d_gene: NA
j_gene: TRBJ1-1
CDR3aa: CASSLWGNTEAFF
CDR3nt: TGTGCCAGCAGCTTGTGGGGGAACACTGAAGCTTTCTTT